The rows below give T cell receptor beta chains drawn from one sample of a study of blood T cell repertoires in COVID-19. Generated by immunoSEQ multiplex PCR, the TCRdb table keeps only in-frame clones and is missing some. The sample holds some 150,000 clones; roughly 80% are singletons and the top ten take about 4.3%. Sequencing was done on a sample of peripheral blood. These receptors all come from a woman aged 80 or over with acute or convalescent COVID-19. Both conserved end residues are part of each CDR3. The order of the fields is J gene, clone size, D gene, V gene, CDR3 DNA, CDR3 protein. D genes are given only for firm matches. Expanded clones get a size class; other rows say once, few or many, or leave the size out.

J gene: TRBJ2-1; clone size: .; D gene: .; V gene: TRBV9; CDR3 DNA: TGTGCCAGCAGCTTCCCAACCCCCGGGACTGGCCCTCTTTCTGATGAGCAGTTCTTC; CDR3 protein: CASSFPTPGTGPLSDEQFF
J gene: TRBJ1-5; clone size: .; D gene: .; V gene: TRBV7-9; CDR3 DNA: TGTGCCAGCAGCTTAGAGGCGGGTCAGCCCCAGCATTTT; CDR3 protein: CASSLEAGQPQHF
J gene: TRBJ2-7; clone size: .; D gene: TRBD1; V gene: TRBV19; CDR3 DNA: TGTGCCAGTAGTATAGGGGGGACAGCGCATTCTTACGAGCAGTACTTC; CDR3 protein: CASSIGGTAHSYEQYF
J gene: TRBJ1-5; clone size: few; D gene: .; V gene: TRBV2; CDR3 DNA: TGTGCCAGCAAGTCGAGTCGCAATCAGCCCCAGCATTTT; CDR3 protein: CASKSSRNQPQHF
J gene: TRBJ2-7; clone size: .; D gene: .; V gene: TRBV5-4; CDR3 DNA: TGTGCCAGCAGCTTAACAGGGATCCACGAGCAGTACTTC; CDR3 protein: CASSLTGIHEQYF
J gene: TRBJ2-2; clone size: .; D gene: .; V gene: TRBV5-1; CDR3 DNA: TGCGCCAGCAGCTTGTTGGGGGGATGGAACACCGGGGAGCTGTTTTTT; CDR3 protein: CASSLLGGWNTGELFF
J gene: TRBJ1-1; clone size: .; D gene: TRBD1; V gene: TRBV4-2; CDR3 DNA: TGTGCCAGCAGCCAAGAGGGACAGGGGGACACTGAAGCTTTCTTT; CDR3 protein: CASSQEGQGDTEAFF
J gene: TRBJ1-5; clone size: .; D gene: .; V gene: TRBV13; CDR3 DNA: TGTGCCAGCAGCTGGGGCCTGAGGAATCAGCCCCAGCATTTT; CDR3 protein: CASSWGLRNQPQHF
J gene: TRBJ1-3; clone size: .; D gene: TRBD1; V gene: TRBV28; CDR3 DNA: TGTGCCAGTTTTGAGACAGGGGAGGGAAACACCATATATTTT; CDR3 protein: CASFETGEGNTIYF
J gene: TRBJ2-3; clone size: .; D gene: TRBD2; V gene: TRBV6-6; CDR3 DNA: TGTGCCAGCAGTTACCAACTAGCGGGGGCCACAGATACGCAGTATTTT; CDR3 protein: CASSYQLAGATDTQYF
J gene: TRBJ1-2; clone size: .; D gene: .; V gene: TRBV4-1; CDR3 DNA: TGCGCCAGTCGAGCGGGGACGTCCAAGAACTATGGCTACACCTTC; CDR3 protein: CASRAGTSKNYGYTF
J gene: TRBJ2-5; clone size: .; D gene: .; V gene: TRBV9; CDR3 DNA: TGTGCCAGCAGCGTCTGGGACTCGCCGGAGACCCAGTACTTC; CDR3 protein: CASSVWDSPETQYF
J gene: TRBJ2-3; clone size: .; D gene: TRBD2; V gene: TRBV4-1; CDR3 DNA: TGCGCCAGCAGCCAAACCTGGGGGGGAGGGTTCCCCGATACGCAGTATTTT; CDR3 protein: CASSQTWGGGFPDTQYF
J gene: TRBJ2-1; clone size: .; D gene: .; V gene: TRBV13; CDR3 DNA: TGTGCCAGCAGCCTGACAGAAATTGACCTCTACAATGAGCAGTTCTTC; CDR3 protein: CASSLTEIDLYNEQFF
J gene: TRBJ1-1; clone size: few; D gene: .; V gene: TRBV3-1/TRBV3-2; CDR3 DNA: TGTGCCAGCCTGGGGAGTAGCACTGAAGCTTTCTTT; CDR3 protein: CASLGSSTEAFF
J gene: TRBJ1-1; clone size: .; D gene: .; V gene: TRBV28; CDR3 DNA: TGTGCCAGCAGTTTACCTGGGGGGTACACTGAAGCTTTCTTT; CDR3 protein: CASSLPGGYTEAFF
J gene: TRBJ2-1; clone size: .; D gene: TRBD1; V gene: TRBV9; CDR3 DNA: TGTGCCAGCAGCAGCCACGGGACAGGGTTCAATGAGCAGTTCTTC; CDR3 protein: CASSSHGTGFNEQFF
J gene: TRBJ1-3; clone size: .; D gene: .; V gene: TRBV6-1; CDR3 DNA: TGTGCCAGCAGTGAGTCAGGGGTAGCTGGAAACACCATATATTTT; CDR3 protein: CASSESGVAGNTIYF
J gene: TRBJ1-2; clone size: .; D gene: TRBD1; V gene: TRBV6-5; CDR3 DNA: TGTGCCAGCAGTTACTGGGGACAGGACTCGGGCTACACCTTC; CDR3 protein: CASSYWGQDSGYTF
J gene: TRBJ2-1; clone size: .; D gene: .; V gene: TRBV24-1; CDR3 DNA: TGTGCCACCCAGACAACCTACAATGAGCAGTTCTTC; CDR3 protein: CATQTTYNEQFF
J gene: TRBJ1-1; clone size: .; D gene: .; V gene: TRBV28; CDR3 DNA: TGTGCCAGCACCTTCGGGGTTGAAGCTTTCTTT; CDR3 protein: CASTFGVEAFF
J gene: TRBJ1-5; clone size: .; D gene: TRBD1; V gene: TRBV11-3; CDR3 DNA: TGTGCCAGCAGCAGTGACAGGGCTCAGGATCAGCCCCAGCATTTT; CDR3 protein: CASSSDRAQDQPQHF
J gene: TRBJ2-1; clone size: .; D gene: .; V gene: TRBV14; CDR3 DNA: TGTGCCAGCAGCCAATTCCGGGACTTCTACAATGAGCAGTTCTTC; CDR3 protein: CASSQFRDFYNEQFF
J gene: TRBJ1-5; clone size: .; D gene: .; V gene: TRBV28; CDR3 DNA: TGTGCCAGCAGTTCAATATCCCTTGACTCCAGAGTCAATCAGCCCCAGCATTTT; CDR3 protein: CASSSISLDSRVNQPQHF
J gene: TRBJ2-7; clone size: .; D gene: .; V gene: TRBV5-6; CDR3 DNA: TGTGCCAGCAGCGGGAACCTCGGGGCCTACGAGCAGTACTTC; CDR3 protein: CASSGNLGAYEQYF
J gene: TRBJ1-1; clone size: .; D gene: .; V gene: TRBV7-9; CDR3 DNA: TGTGCCAGCAGCTTATTGACATCCATGAACACTGAAGCTTTCTTT; CDR3 protein: CASSLLTSMNTEAFF
J gene: TRBJ2-1; clone size: .; D gene: TRBD2; V gene: TRBV27; CDR3 DNA: TGTGCCAGCAGTTTGATGGCGGGGGATTACAATGAGCAGTTCTTC; CDR3 protein: CASSLMAGDYNEQFF
J gene: TRBJ2-7; clone size: .; D gene: .; V gene: TRBV5-4; CDR3 DNA: TGTGCCAGCAGCTTCCAAGGGGGTTCCCTGGGGCAGTACTTC; CDR3 protein: CASSFQGGSLGQYF
J gene: TRBJ1-1; clone size: once; D gene: .; V gene: TRBV11-1; CDR3 DNA: TGTGCCAGCAGCTTATCCGACAGCACTGAAGCTTTCTTT; CDR3 protein: CASSLSDSTEAFF
J gene: TRBJ1-2; clone size: .; D gene: TRBD1; V gene: TRBV11-3; CDR3 DNA: TGTGCCAGCAGCTTAGATACCGACAGGGGATCTGCTAACTATGACTACACCTTC; CDR3 protein: CASSLDTDRGSANYDYTF
J gene: TRBJ1-1; clone size: .; D gene: .; V gene: TRBV27; CDR3 DNA: TGTGCCAGCAGTTCGTTGTTGAACACTGAAGCTTTCTTT; CDR3 protein: CASSSLLNTEAFF
J gene: TRBJ2-3; clone size: .; D gene: .; V gene: TRBV27; CDR3 DNA: TGTGCCAGCAGTTTCCGGGGGTTGACAGATACGCAGTATTTT; CDR3 protein: CASSFRGLTDTQYF
J gene: TRBJ1-2; clone size: .; D gene: .; V gene: TRBV6-5; CDR3 DNA: TGTGCCAGCAGTTACGACCGGGACTTCGGTGGTGGCTACACCTTC; CDR3 protein: CASSYDRDFGGGYTF
J gene: TRBJ2-3; clone size: .; D gene: .; V gene: TRBV6-6; CDR3 DNA: TGTGCCAGCAGTTACTCGCGGGACGGGACCACAGATACGCAGTATTTT; CDR3 protein: CASSYSRDGTTDTQYF
J gene: TRBJ2-1; clone size: .; D gene: TRBD2; V gene: TRBV7-9; CDR3 DNA: TGTGCCAGCAGCTTACCTCGGCGACTAGCGGGAATTGACAATGAGCAGTTCTTC; CDR3 protein: CASSLPRRLAGIDNEQFF
J gene: TRBJ1-1; clone size: .; D gene: .; V gene: TRBV27; CDR3 DNA: TGTGCCAGCAGTCTCACGCAGGGGCTGAACACTGAAGCTTTCTTT; CDR3 protein: CASSLTQGLNTEAFF
J gene: TRBJ1-6; clone size: .; D gene: TRBD1; V gene: TRBV27; CDR3 DNA: TGTGCCAGCAGTCCCGACCCAAGACAGGGGACCAAACCCCTCCACTTT; CDR3 protein: CASSPDPRQGTKPLHF
J gene: TRBJ2-5; clone size: .; D gene: TRBD1; V gene: TRBV5-4; CDR3 DNA: TGTGCCAGCAGCTCTCGGACAGGGGGACGGGAGACCCAGTACTTC; CDR3 protein: CASSSRTGGRETQYF
J gene: TRBJ1-2; clone size: .; D gene: .; V gene: TRBV7-2; CDR3 DNA: TGTGCCAGCAGCTTAGCGGGGGCAGGGGTTAACTATGGCTACACCTTC; CDR3 protein: CASSLAGAGVNYGYTF
J gene: TRBJ2-5; clone size: .; D gene: TRBD2; V gene: TRBV6-6; CDR3 DNA: TGTGCCAGCAGTTACGGGCGGGGGGAAGAGACCCAGTACTTC; CDR3 protein: CASSYGRGEETQYF
J gene: TRBJ1-3; clone size: once; D gene: .; V gene: TRBV4-2; CDR3 DNA: TGTGCCAGCAGCCAAGATTGGGGGCCTGGAAACACCATATATTTT; CDR3 protein: CASSQDWGPGNTIYF
J gene: TRBJ2-6; clone size: .; D gene: .; V gene: TRBV7-3; CDR3 DNA: TGTGCCAGCAGCTTAAATGGTAGGGGCCGGTACTCTGGGGCCAACGTCCTGACTTTC; CDR3 protein: CASSLNGRGRYSGANVLTF
J gene: TRBJ2-1; clone size: .; D gene: .; V gene: TRBV27; CDR3 DNA: TGTGCCAGCAGTCCTGAGCCTTATTCGTACAATGAGCAGTTCTTC; CDR3 protein: CASSPEPYSYNEQFF